The T cell receptor beta chain described here comes from a study of Graves' ophthalmopathy and Graves' hyperthyroidism. A word on this clonotype: Its antigen is not known.

Overall study results and limits: Among expanded thyroid clonotypes above 0.001 frequency, most also occurred in blood.

CDR3 regions of TCR beta were amplified from RNA transcripts. HTBI-primed RT-PCR formed the first round, and a multiplex PCR formed the second. TCRdb recomputed calls from the multiplex PCR reads with MiXCR, one row per CDR3 protein. The data show about 700,000 distinct CDR3 sequences, 40% seen once. CDR3 length: 12 residues. From germline, CDR1 is MGHDK and CDR2 SYGVNS. V was cut by 7 bases and J by 5 bases, with 9 bases left in between. This receptor was obtained from an adult man with Graves' ophthalmopathy. The chain links TRBV25-1 to TRBJ1-5; D not certain. The sequencing input was peripheral blood. CDR3 sequence (DNA): TGTGCCAGCACCTTGGGTGATCAGCCCCAGCATTTT. It yields the protein CASTLGDQPQHF.